Listed below are T cell receptor beta chains from one sample, sequenced in a study of Tregs in tolerant kidney transplant recipients. Sequencing was performed with immunoSEQ multiplex PCR; in TCRdb, only in-frame clones are kept and a portion is missing. Among 9,400 or so clones, around half were seen once, and the ten largest hold 5% to 6%. Antigens for these TCRs are unknown. The sequencing input was CD4+ T cells from blood cultured with allogeneic cells. The receptors stem from a human donor in good health. Both conserved end residues are trimmed from each CDR3.

>TRBV4-3
ASSPHKGISYGYT
>TRBV4-2
ASSQEAQGGYGYT
>TRBV28
ASSSPGQGTDTQY
>TRBV4-3
ASSKGRGSSSGANVLT
>TRBV2
ASSSSGGAGANVLT
>TRBV10-3
AISPLASTGFGGYT
>TRBV5-5
ASSRLLSSGGADEQY
>TRBV5-1
ASRLAGGLGEQF
>TRBV19
ASSPRGPGTTSDYSYNEQF
>TRBV7-4
ASSLVPGITTNEKLF
>TRBV7-2
ASSLQGNTEAF
>TRBV5-8
ASSPGLHTTQY
>TRBV7-9
ASSRDGRKTNTEAF
>TRBV7-2
ASSSRADQPQH
>TRBV7-3
ASSPRTDTQY
>TRBV6-5
ASSYSRAANYGYT
>TRBV19
ASSSPGLRYEQY
>TRBV5-1
ASSLEGLSYQETQY
>TRBV4-1
ASSQDAGGGFQPQH
>TRBV5-6
ASRPGQALIEQY
>TRBV6-5
ASSYSGPSGNTIY
>TRBV18
ASSPGGPSGANVLT
>TRBV18
ASSIWTGGADTEAF
>TRBV5-6
ASSPGLHTTQY
>TRBV7-4
ASSLAYSSYNEQF
>TRBV5-8
ASSLTDPYEQY
>TRBV5-1
ASSLGTTGELF
>TRBV5-1
ASSFSASGSSYNEQF
>TRBV5-1
ASSLGTGNYGYT
>TRBV5-1
ASSRTGGTYGYT
>TRBV18
ASSPPLDTQY
>TRBV2
ASTPDRGRGQPQH
>TRBV6-5
ASSQVTSSEQY
>TRBV11-2
ASSLVTREETQY
>TRBV5-5
ASSQEAQGGYGYT
>TRBV12-5
ASGHRVNTREQY
>TRBV30
AWSQDYEQY
>TRBV30
AWGDRGDTIY
>TRBV11-2
ASSLSGTGWPRAN
>TRBV6-5
ATRRLYEQY
>TRBV11-2
ASSHRLADLTQY
>TRBV6-5
ASSYRAEAF
>TRBV6-5
ASTPVWGADTEAF
>TRBV4-1
ASSQLHAYTYEQY
>TRBV7-3
ASSWTGTERYEQY
>TRBV7-9
ASSANSEYGYT